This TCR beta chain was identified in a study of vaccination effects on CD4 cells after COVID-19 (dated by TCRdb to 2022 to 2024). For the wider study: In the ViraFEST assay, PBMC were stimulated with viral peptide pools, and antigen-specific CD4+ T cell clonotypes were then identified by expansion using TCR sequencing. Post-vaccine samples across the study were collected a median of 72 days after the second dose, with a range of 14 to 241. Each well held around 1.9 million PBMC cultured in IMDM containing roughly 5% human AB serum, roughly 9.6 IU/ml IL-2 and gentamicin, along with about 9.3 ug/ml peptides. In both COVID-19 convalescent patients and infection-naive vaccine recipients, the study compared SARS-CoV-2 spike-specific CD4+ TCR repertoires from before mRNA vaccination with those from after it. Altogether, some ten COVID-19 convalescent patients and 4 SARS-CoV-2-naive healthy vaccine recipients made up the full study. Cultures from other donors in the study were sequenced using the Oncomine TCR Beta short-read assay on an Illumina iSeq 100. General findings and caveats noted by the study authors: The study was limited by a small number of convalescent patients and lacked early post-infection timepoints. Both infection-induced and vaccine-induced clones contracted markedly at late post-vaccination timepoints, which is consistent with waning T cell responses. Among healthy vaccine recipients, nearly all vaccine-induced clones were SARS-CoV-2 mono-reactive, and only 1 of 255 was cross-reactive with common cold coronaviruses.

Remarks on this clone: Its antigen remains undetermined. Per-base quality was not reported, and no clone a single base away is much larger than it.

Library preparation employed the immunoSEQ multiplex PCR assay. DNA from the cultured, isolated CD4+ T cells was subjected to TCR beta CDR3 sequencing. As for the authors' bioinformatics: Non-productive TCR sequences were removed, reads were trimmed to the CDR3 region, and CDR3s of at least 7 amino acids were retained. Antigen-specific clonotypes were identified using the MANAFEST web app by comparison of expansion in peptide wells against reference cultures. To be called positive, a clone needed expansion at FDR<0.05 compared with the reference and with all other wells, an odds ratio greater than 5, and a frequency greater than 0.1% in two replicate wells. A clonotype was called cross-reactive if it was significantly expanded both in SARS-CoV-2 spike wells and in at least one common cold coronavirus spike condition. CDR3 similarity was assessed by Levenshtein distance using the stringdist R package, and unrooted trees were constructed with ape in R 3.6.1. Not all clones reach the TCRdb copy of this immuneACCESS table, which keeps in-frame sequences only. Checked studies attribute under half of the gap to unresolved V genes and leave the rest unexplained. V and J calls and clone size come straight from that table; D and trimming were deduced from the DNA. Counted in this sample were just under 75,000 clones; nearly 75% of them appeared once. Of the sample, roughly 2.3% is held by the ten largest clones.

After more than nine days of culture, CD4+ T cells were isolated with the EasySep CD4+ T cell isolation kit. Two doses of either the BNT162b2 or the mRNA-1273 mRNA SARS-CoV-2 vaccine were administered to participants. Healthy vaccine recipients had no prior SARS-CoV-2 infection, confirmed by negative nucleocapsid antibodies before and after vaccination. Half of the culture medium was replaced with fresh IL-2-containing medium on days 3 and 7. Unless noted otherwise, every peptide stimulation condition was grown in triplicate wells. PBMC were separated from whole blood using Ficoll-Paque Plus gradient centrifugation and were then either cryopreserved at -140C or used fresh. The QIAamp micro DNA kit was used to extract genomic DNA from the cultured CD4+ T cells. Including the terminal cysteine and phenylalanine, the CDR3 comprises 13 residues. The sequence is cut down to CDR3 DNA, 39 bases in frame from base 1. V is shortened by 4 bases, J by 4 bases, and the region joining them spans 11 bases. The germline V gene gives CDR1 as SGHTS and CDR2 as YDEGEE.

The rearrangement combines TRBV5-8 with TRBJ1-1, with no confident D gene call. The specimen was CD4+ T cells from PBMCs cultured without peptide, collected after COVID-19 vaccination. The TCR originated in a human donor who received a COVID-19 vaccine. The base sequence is TGTGCCAGCAGCCATAAGGGATTCACTGAAGCTTTCTTT. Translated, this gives CASSHKGFTEAFF. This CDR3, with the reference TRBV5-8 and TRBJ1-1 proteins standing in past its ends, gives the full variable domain EAGVTQSPTHLIKTRGQQATLRCSPISGHTSVYWYQQALGLGLQFLLWYDEGEERNRGNFPPRFSGRQFPNYSSELNVNALELEDSALYLCASSHKGFTEAFFGQGTRLTVV.